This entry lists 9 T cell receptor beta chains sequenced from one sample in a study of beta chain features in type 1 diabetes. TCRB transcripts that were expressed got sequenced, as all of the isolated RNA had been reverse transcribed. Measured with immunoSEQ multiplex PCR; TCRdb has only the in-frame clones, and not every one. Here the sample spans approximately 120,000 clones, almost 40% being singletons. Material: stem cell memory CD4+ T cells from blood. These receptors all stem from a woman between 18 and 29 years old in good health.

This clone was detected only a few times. The CDR3: CSVGASGRALDEQFF. CDR3 coding DNA: TGCAGCGTTGGCGCTAGCGGGAGGGCCTTGGATGAGCAGTTCTTC. The chain carries TRBV29-1 and TRBJ2-1; 12 bases align to TRBD2. From germline, CDR1 is SQVTM and CDR2 ANQGSEA. With V trimmed by 4 bases and J by 8 bases, 9 bases remained unmatched. The CDR3 contains 15 residues.

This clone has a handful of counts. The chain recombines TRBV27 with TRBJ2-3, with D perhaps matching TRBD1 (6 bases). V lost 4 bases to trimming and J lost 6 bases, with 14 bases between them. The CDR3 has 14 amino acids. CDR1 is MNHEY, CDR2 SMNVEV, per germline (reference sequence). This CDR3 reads CASSSNRVVDTQYF. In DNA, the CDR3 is TGTGCCAGCAGTTCCAACAGGGTTGTGGATACGCAGTATTTT.

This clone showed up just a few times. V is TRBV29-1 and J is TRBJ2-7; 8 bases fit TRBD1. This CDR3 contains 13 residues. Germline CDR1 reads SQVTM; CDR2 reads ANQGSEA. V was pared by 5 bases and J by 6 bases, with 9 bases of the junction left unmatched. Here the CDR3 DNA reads TGCAGCGTTTATACGGGACAGGTCGCCGAGCAGTACTTC. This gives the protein CSVYTGQVAEQYF.

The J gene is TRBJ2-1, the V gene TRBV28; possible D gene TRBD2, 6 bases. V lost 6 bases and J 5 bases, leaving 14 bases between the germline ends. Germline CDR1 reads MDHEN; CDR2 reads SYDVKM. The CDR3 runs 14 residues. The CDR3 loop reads CASSRAGPNNEQFF. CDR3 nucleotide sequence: TGTGCCAGCAGCCGGGCGGGACCAAACAATGAGCAGTTCTTC.

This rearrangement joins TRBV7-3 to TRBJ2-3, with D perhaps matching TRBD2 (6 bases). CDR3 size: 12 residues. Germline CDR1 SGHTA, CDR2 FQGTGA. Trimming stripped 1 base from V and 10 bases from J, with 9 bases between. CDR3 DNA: TGTGCCAGCAGCTTAATCGGGGGACCGCAGTATTTT. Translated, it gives CASSLIGGPQYF.

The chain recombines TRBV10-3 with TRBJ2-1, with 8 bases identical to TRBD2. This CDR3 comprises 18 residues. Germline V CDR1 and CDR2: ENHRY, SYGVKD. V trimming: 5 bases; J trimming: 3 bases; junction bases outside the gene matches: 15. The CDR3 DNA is TGTGCCATCAGTCCCCTCGGGGGAGCGGGAGCCGTCTACAATGAGCAGTTCTTC. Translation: CAISPLGGAGAVYNEQFF.

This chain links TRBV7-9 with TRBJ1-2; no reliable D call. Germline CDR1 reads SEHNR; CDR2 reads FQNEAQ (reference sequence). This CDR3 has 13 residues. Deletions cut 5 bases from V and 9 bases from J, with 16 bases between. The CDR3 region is CASSTNGVLSYTF. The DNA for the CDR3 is TGTGCCAGCAGCACCAACGGGGTTTTGAGCTACACCTTC.

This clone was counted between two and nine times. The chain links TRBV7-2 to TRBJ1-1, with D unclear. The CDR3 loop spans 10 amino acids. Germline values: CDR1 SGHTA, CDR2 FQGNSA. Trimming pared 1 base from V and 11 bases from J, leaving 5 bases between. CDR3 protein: CASSLVSAFF. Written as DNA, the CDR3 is TGTGCCAGCAGCTTAGTATCGGCTTTCTTT.

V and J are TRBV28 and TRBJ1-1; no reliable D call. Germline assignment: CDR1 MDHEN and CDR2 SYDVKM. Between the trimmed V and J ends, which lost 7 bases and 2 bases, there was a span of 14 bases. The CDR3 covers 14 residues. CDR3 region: CASNTLGGNTEAFF. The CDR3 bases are TGTGCCAGCAACACCCTGGGAGGAAACACTGAAGCTTTCTTT.